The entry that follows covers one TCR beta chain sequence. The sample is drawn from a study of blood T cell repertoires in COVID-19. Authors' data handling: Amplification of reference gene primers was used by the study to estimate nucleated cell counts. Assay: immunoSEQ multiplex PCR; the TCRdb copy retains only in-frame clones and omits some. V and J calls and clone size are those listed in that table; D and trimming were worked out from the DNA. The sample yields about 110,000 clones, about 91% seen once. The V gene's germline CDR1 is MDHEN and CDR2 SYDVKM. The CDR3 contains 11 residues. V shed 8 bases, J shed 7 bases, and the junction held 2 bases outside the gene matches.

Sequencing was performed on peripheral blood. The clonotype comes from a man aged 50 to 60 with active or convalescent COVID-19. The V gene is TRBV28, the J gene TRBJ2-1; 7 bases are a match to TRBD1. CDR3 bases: TGTGCCAGCGACAGGGAAAATGAGCAGTTCTTC. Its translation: CASDRENEQFF.